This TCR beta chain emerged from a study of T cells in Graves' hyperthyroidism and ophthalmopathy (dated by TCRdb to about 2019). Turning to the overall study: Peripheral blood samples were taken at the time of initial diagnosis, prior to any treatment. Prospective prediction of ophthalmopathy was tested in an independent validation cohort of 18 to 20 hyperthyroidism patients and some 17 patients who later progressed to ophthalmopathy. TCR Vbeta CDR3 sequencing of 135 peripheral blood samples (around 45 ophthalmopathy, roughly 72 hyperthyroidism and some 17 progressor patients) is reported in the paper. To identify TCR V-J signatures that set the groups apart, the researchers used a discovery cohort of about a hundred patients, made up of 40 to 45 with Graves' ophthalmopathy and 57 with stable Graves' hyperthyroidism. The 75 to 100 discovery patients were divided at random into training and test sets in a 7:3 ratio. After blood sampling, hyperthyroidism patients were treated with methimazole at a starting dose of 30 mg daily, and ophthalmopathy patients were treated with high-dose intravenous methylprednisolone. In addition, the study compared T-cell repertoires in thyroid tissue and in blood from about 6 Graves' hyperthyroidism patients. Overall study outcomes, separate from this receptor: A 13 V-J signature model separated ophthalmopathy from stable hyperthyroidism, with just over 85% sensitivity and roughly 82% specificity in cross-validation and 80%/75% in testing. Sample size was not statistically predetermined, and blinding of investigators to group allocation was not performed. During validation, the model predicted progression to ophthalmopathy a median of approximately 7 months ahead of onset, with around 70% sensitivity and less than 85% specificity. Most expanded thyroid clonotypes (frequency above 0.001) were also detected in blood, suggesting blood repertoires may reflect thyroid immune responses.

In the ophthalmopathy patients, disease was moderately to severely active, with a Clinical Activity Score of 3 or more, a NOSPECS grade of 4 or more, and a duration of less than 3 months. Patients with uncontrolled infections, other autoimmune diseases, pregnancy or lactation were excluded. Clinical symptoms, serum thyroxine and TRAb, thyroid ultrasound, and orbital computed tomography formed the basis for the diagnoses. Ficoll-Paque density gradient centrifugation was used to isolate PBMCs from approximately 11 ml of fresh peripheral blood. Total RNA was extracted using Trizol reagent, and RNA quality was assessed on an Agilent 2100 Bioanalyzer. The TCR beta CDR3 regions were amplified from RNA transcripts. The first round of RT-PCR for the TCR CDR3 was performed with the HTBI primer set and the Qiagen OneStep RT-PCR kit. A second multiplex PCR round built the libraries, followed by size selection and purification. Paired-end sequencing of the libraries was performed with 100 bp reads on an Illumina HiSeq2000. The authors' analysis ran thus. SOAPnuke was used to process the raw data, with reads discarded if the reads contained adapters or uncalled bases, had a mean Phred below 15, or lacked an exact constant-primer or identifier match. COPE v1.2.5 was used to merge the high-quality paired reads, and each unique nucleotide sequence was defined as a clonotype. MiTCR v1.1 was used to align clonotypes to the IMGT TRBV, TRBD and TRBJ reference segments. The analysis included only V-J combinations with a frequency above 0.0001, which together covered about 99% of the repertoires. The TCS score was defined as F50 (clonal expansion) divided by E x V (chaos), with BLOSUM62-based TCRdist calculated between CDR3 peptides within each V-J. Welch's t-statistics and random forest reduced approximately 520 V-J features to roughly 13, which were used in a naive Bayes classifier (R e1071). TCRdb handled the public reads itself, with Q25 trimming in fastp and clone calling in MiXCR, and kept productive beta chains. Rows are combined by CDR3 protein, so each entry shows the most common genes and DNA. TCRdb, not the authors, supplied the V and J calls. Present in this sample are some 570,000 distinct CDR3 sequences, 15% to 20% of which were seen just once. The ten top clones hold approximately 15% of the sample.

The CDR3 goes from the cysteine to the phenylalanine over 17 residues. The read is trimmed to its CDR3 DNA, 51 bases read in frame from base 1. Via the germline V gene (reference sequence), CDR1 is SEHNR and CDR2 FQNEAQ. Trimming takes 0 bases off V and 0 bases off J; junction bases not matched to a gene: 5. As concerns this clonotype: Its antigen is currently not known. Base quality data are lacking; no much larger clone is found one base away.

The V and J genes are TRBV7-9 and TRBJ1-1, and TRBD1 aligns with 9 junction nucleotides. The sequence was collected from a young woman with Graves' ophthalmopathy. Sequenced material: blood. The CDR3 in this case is CASSLASGQGVNTEAFF. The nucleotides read TGTGCCAGCAGCTTAGCGTCGGGACAGGGAGTGAACACTGAAGCTTTCTTT.